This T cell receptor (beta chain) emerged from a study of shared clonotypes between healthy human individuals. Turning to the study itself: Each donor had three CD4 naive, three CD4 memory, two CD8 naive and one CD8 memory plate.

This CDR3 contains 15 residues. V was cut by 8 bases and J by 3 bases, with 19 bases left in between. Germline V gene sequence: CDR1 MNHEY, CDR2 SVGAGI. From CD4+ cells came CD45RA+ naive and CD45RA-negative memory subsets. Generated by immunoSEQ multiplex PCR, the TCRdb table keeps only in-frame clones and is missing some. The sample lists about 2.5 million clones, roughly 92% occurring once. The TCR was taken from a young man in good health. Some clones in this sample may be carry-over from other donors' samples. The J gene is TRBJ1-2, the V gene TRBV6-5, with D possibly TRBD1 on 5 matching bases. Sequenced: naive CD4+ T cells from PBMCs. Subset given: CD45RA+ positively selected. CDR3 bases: TGTGCCAGCCTACCTGGTGGGGCCGGGCACTATGGCTACACCTTC. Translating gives CASLPGGAGHYGYTF.